One and the same sample provided the 24 T cell receptor beta chains below, sequenced in a study of PD-L1 blockade in urothelial cancer. Measured with immunoSEQ multiplex PCR; TCRdb has only the in-frame clones, and not every one. The sample records 35,000 to 45,000 clones, 83% being singletons. Time point of the sample: peripheral blood 6 weeks after treatment start. The sample consisted of PBMCs, taken around atezolizumab (anti-PD-L1) treatment. Receptor source: a man in his sixties with urothelial cancer.

This clone is a singleton in its sample. This chain links TRBV28 with TRBJ2-2; D may be TRBD1 (6 bases). The CDR3 is 16 residues long. Trimming took off 4 bases at V and 6 bases at J, with 18 bases between the two ends. Germline loops: CDR1 MDHEN, CDR2 SYDVKM. The CDR3 DNA sequence: TGTGCCAGCAGTTCCCCCCAGGGACAAATATCCGGGGAGCTGTTTTTT. Its protein product is CASSSPQGQISGELFF.

This clone showed up just a few times. The same CDR3 is also encoded by other DNA sequences in this sample. This chain joins TRBV5-1 and TRBJ2-3, with a weak D call TRBD2 (6 bases). The CDR3 consists of 14 residues. The ends were cut back, 0 bases at V and 3 bases at J, with 8 bases in the middle. Germline V gene data show CDR1 as SGHRS and CDR2 as YFSETQ. CDR3 in DNA: TGCGCCAGCAGCTTGGGGCGGGGAACAGATACGCAGTATTTT. Residues: CASSLGRGTDTQYF.

The chain combines TRBV5-1 with TRBJ2-1; D uncertain. Between the trimmed V and J ends, which lost 1 base and 6 bases, there was a span of 8 bases. In germline, CDR1 is SGHRS, CDR2 YFSETQ. There are 13 residues in the CDR3. The CDR3 loop reads CASSLHSPNEQFF. The CDR3 nucleotides are TGCGCCAGCAGCTTGCACTCCCCCAATGAGCAGTTCTTC.

The sample holds one count of this clone. This rearrangement joins TRBV5-1 to TRBJ2-3; D is possibly TRBD2 (6 bases). CDR1 is SGHRS, CDR2 YFSETQ, per germline. CDR3 length: 16 amino acids. The ends were cut back, 4 bases at V and 2 bases at J, with 17 bases in the middle. Here the CDR3 reads CASSTGGRTFTDTQYF. The CDR3 coding sequence is TGCGCCAGCAGCACCGGGGGACGGACTTTCACAGATACGCAGTATTTT.

The chain links TRBV2 to TRBJ1-5; the match to TRBD1 covers 7 bases. The CDR3 spans 15 residues. Losses at the gene ends were 5 bases for V and 0 bases for J; bases not matched to a gene: 4. CDR1 is SNHLY and CDR2 is FYNNEI in the germline V gene. The CDR3 reads CASSRRGDSNQPQHF. The CDR3 DNA follows: TGTGCCAGCAGTCGCAGGGGGGATAGCAATCAGCCCCAGCATTTT.

In DNA, the CDR3 is TGCGCCAGCAGCGTCGGGACAGGGGTTCCTAATGAAAAACTGTTTTTT. Its translation is CASSVGTGVPNEKLFF. The chain is built from TRBV5-1 and TRBJ1-4; 10 bases line up with TRBD1. The CDR3 runs 16 residues. CDR1 is SGHRS, CDR2 YFSETQ, per germline. The V gene end was trimmed by 4 bases and the J gene end by 3 bases; junction bases not matched to a gene: 6. The whole variable domain, remainder taken from reference TRBV5-1 and TRBJ1-4, is KAGVTQTPRYLIKTRGQQVTLSCSPISGHRSVSWYQQTPGQGLQFLFEYFSETQRNKGNFPGRFSGRQFSNSRSEMNVSTLELGDSALYLCASSVGTGVPNEKLFFGSGTQLSVL.

The chain is built from TRBV6-5 and TRBJ1-5; possibly TRBD1 for D (6 bases). V was pared by 3 bases and J by 5 bases, with 11 bases between. The length of the CDR3 is 14 residues. Germline CDR1 MNHEY, CDR2 SVGAGI. Here the CDR3 DNA reads TGTGCCAGCAGTTATCGGGGGGGCCATCAGCCCCAGCATTTT. Amino acid sequence: CASSYRGGHQPQHF.

J is TRBJ2-2 and V is TRBV19, with D perhaps matching TRBD1 (5 bases). CDR1 LNHDA and CDR2 SQIVND come from the germline V gene (reference sequence). Between the trimmed V and J ends, which lost 2 bases and 5 bases, there was a span of 12 bases. The CDR3 covers 15 residues. Written as DNA, the CDR3 is TGTGCCAGTAGTATATCTGCCGGACAAACCGGGGAGCTGTTTTTT. This codes for CASSISAGQTGELFF.

This clone was counted between two and nine times. V gene TRBV2 combines with J gene TRBJ2-3; 8 positions agree with TRBD2. Germline assignment: CDR1 SNHLY and CDR2 FYNNEI. The CDR3 contains 15 residues. J was trimmed by 3 bases and V by 6 bases; bases with no gene match: 8. The CDR3 DNA is TGTGCCAGCAGCCCGGGAGGGCAGTGGACAGATACGCAGTATTTT. Its translation is CASSPGGQWTDTQYF.

The rearrangement joins TRBV5-6 to TRBJ2-7; 7 bases are a match to TRBD1. The length of the CDR3 is 14 residues. V was pared by 0 bases and J by 0 bases, with 0 bases of the junction left unmatched. Germline V gene data show CDR1 as SGHDT and CDR2 as YYEEEE. CDR3 sequence reads: CASSLGQGSYEQYF. Here the CDR3 DNA reads TGTGCCAGCAGCTTGGGACAGGGCTCCTACGAGCAGTACTTC.

This chain joins TRBV11-1 and TRBJ1-1, with TRBD1 as a possible D gene (5 bases). The CDR3 consists of 15 residues. CDR1 SGHAT and CDR2 FQDESV come from the germline V gene (reference sequence). V was shortened by 4 bases and J by 0 bases, with 12 bases between the two germline ends. This CDR3 reads CASSSGGSLNTEAFF. The CDR3 DNA reads as TGTGCCAGCAGCTCTGGGGGGTCTTTGAACACTGAAGCTTTCTTT.

This chain's CDR3 is CASSLTGGGSYGYTF. CDR3 coding DNA: TGCGCCAGCAGCTTAACAGGGGGCGGCAGCTATGGCTACACCTTC. The rearrangement joins TRBV5-1 to TRBJ1-2; 9 positions match TRBD1. CDR1 and CDR2 from the germline V gene are SGHRS and YFSETQ. With 2 bases clipped from V and 4 bases from J, the junction kept 6 bases outside the gene matches. The CDR3 has 15 residues.

CDR3 loop: CASTRDRVGQPQHF. The CDR3 region has the DNA TGTGCCAGCACTCGGGACAGGGTGGGACAGCCCCAGCATTTT. The genes are TRBV6-1 and TRBJ1-5; 9 nucleotides agree with TRBD1. The CDR3 covers 14 residues. V trimming: 7 bases; J trimming: 7 bases; junction bases outside the gene matches: 8. Germline V gives CDR1 MNHNS, CDR2 SASEGT.

This clone has a handful of counts. The CDR3 loop is CASSIRGTGFDSPLHF. DNA for the CDR3: TGTGCCAGTAGTATAAGGGGAACAGGCTTTGATTCACCCCTCCACTTT. The chain combines TRBV19 with TRBJ1-6; D is perhaps TRBD1 (5 bases). CDR1 is LNHDA, CDR2 SQIVND, per germline (reference sequence). The ends were cut back, 2 bases at V and 8 bases at J, with 16 bases in the middle. This CDR3 region has 16 residues. Full variable domain (remainder filled in from reference TRBV19 and TRBJ1-6): DGGITQSPKYLFRKEGQNVTLSCEQNLNHDAMYWYRQDPGQGLRLIYYSQIVNDFQKGDIAEGYSVSREKKESFPLTVTSAQKNPTAFYLCASSIRGTGFDSPLHFGNGTRLTVT.

This clone has only one observation. This chain links TRBV5-1 with TRBJ2-2; 8 nucleotides match TRBD2. The V gene's germline CDR1 is SGHRS and CDR2 YFSETQ. CDR3 length: 15 residues. Unmatched junction bases numbered 9, after V lost 7 bases and J lost 4 bases. The CDR3 nucleotides read TGCGCCAGCCAGGTCGGGGGGGCCGGCACCGGGGAGCTGTTTTTT. Translated, it gives CASQVGGAGTGELFF.

V and J are TRBV5-5 and TRBJ1-5, with D perhaps matching TRBD1 (5 bases). CDR3 length: 15 amino acids. V dropped 0 bases and J dropped 6 bases, with 13 bases sitting between them. The germline V gene has CDR1 SGHKS and CDR2 YYEKEE (reference sequence). The CDR3 sequence: CASSLEQARPQPQHF. The CDR3 DNA follows: TGTGCCAGCAGCTTGGAACAGGCGCGTCCTCAGCCCCAGCATTTT.

The V gene is TRBV7-3, the J gene TRBJ2-2, with a weak D call TRBD2 (6 bases). Germline CDR1 SGHTA, CDR2 FQGTGA. The CDR3 has 15 amino acids. V was shortened by 1 base and J by 5 bases, with 11 bases between the two germline ends. CDR3 coding DNA: TGTGCCAGCAGCTTAAAACCAGGGAGGACCGGGGAGCTGTTTTTT. It translates to CASSLKPGRTGELFF.

This sequence joins TRBV29-1 and TRBJ1-5; 8 nucleotides agree with TRBD1. There are 13 residues in the CDR3. Trimming took 4 bases from V and 4 from J; bases not matched to a gene: 3. The germline CDR1 and CDR2 sequences are SQVTM and ANQGSEA. The CDR3 loop reads CSVVTGANQPQHF. The CDR3 region has the DNA TGCAGCGTTGTGACAGGGGCGAATCAGCCCCAGCATTTT.

The V gene is TRBV2, the J gene TRBJ1-1; perhaps TRBD1 as D (6 bases). V lost 8 bases, J lost 0 bases, and 7 bases lay in between. The CDR3 loop spans 12 amino acids. Germline loops: CDR1 SNHLY, CDR2 FYNNEI. The DNA for the CDR3 is TGTGCCAGCGGACAGATGAACACTGAAGCTTTCTTT. Its protein product is CASGQMNTEAFF. Variable domain in full (rest from reference TRBV2 and TRBJ1-1): EPEVTQTPSHQVTQMGQEVILRCVPISNHLYFYWYRQILGQKVEFLVSFYNNEISEKSEIFDDQFSVERPDGSNFTLKIRSTKLEDSAMYFCASGQMNTEAFFGQGTRLTVV.

The V and J genes are TRBV19 and TRBJ2-2; D possibly corresponds to TRBD1 (6 bases). V was cut by 7 bases and J by 4 bases, with 16 bases left in between. The germline V gene encodes CDR1 LNHDA and CDR2 SQIVND (reference sequence). CDR3 size: 15 residues. CDR3 DNA: TGTGCCAGTACCCCAAGAGGCAGGGGCACCGGGGAGCTGTTTTTT. This gives the protein CASTPRGRGTGELFF.

The genes are TRBV29-1 and TRBJ2-1; 8 positions match TRBD1. Per the germline V gene, CDR1 is SQVTM and CDR2 is ANQGSEA. V was clipped by 4 bases and J by 2 bases; unmatched bases: 4. The CDR3 is 14 amino acids. Here the CDR3 reads CSVGSGQAYNEQFF. Here the CDR3 DNA reads TGCAGCGTTGGCTCGGGACAGGCCTACAATGAGCAGTTCTTC.

The CDR3 here is CAIGAGTDTQYF. CDR3 in DNA: TGTGCCATCGGGGCGGGAACAGATACGCAGTATTTT. The V call is TRBV28, the J call TRBJ2-3; D is possibly TRBD2 (6 bases). Germline CDR1 and CDR2: MDHEN and SYDVKM. Trimming removed 10 bases at V and 3 bases at J, with 11 bases between. The CDR3 totals 12 residues. Filled out from reference TRBV28 and TRBJ2-3, the complete variable domain reads DVKVTQSSRYLVKRTGEKVFLECVQDMDHENMFWYRQDPGLGLRLIYFSYDVKMKEKGDIPEGYSVSREKKERFSLILESASTNQTSMYLCAIGAGTDTQYFGPGTRLTVL.

The rearrangement joins TRBV10-1 to TRBJ1-5; D not certain. Trimming took off 4 bases at V and 3 bases at J, with 13 bases between the two ends. Germline loops: CDR1 WNHNN, CDR2 SYGVQD (reference sequence). This CDR3 is 15 amino acids long. The CDR3 loop reads CASSVSGRYNQPQHF. The CDR3 nucleotides are TGCGCCAGCAGTGTATCCGGCAGGTACAATCAGCCCCAGCATTTT.

V gene TRBV11-2 combines with J gene TRBJ2-5; tentative D call: TRBD1 (5 bases). CDR3 length equals 16 residues. Trimming shortened V by 3 bases and J by 2 bases, and 16 bases separated the two germline ends. CDR1 and CDR2 (germline): SGHAT, FQNNGV. The CDR3 region has the DNA TGTGCCAGCAGCTTTAGCAGGGCCTCGATTCAAGAGACCCAGTACTTC. Encoded protein: CASSFSRASIQETQYF.